This paragraph reports one T cell receptor beta chain. The sample is drawn from a study of graft-versus-host responses after intestinal transplantation. On the study more broadly: Once they had received anti-thymocyte globulin induction, all recipients took tacrolimus and steroids for about 3 years.

Assay: immunoSEQ multiplex PCR; the TCRdb copy retains only in-frame clones and omits some. The sample records 20,000 to 25,000 clones, less than 40% being singletons. Co-plated with roughly 200,000 CFSE-labeled responder cells were roughly 200,000 irradiated, violet-dye-labeled stimulator cells. Responder CD3+CD4+ and CD3+CD8+ cells that were proliferating and CFSE-low were sorted after the reaction. Trimming pared 3 bases from V and 5 bases from J, leaving 15 bases between. This CDR3 has 15 residues. Germline lookup yields CDR1 SGHDT and CDR2 YYEEEE. This TCR derives from a human patient who received an intestinal transplant. The chain has TRBV5-6 and TRBJ2-1, with D perhaps matching TRBD1 or TRBD2 (7 bases each). Specimen: alloreactive CD8+ T cells from a mixed lymphocyte reaction culture, collected before intestinal transplant. The subset was: CFSE-low proliferating T cells sorted from approximately 6-day pre-transplant mixed lymphocyte reaction (GvH or HvG direction). The CDR3 region has the DNA TGTGCCAGCAGCTGGGGGACAGCGGGGCACAATGAGCAGTTCTTC. As protein: CASSWGTAGHNEQFF.